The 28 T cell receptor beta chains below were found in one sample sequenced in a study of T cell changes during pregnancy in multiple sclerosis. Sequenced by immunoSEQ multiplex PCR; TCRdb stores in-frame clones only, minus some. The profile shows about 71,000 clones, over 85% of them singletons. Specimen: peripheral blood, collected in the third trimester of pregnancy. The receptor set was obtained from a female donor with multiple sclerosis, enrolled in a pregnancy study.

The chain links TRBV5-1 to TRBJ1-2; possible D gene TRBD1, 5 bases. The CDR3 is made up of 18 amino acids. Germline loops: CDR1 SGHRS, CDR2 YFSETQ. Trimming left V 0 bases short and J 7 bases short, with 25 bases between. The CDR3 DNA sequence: TGCGCCAGCAGCTTGGCAGGCGGGGGGAGGGGACCCCCGCTTGGCTACACCTTC. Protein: CASSLAGGGRGPPLGYTF.

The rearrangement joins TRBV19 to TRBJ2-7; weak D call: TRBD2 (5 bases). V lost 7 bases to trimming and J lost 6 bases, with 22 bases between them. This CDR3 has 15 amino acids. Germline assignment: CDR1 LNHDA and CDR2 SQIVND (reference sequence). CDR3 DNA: TGTGCCAGTACGAAGATGTTGGGGAGTGTTGCCGAGCAGTACTTC. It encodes CASTKMLGSVAEQYF.

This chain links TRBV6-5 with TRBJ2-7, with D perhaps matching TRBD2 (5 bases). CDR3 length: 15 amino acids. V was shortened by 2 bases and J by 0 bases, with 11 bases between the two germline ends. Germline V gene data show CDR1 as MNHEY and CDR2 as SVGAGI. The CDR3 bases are TGTGCCAGCAGTTACGGCCTGGAGGTCTCCTACGAGCAGTACTTC. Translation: CASSYGLEVSYEQYF.

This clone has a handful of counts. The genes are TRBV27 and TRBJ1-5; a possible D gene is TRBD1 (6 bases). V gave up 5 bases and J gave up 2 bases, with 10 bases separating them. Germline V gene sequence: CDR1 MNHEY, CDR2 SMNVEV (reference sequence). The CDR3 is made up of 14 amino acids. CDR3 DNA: TGTGCCAGCAGTGTACAGGGTGGCAATCAGCCCCAGCATTTT. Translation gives CASSVQGGNQPQHF.

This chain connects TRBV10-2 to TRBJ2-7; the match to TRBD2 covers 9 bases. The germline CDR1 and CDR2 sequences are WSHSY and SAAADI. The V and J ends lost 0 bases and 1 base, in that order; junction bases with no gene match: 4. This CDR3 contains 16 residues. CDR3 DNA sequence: TGCGCCAGCAGTGAGTCGACTAGCGGCCGATCCTACGAGCAGTACTTC. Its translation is CASSESTSGRSYEQYF.

The CDR3 protein is CASSLVGGSGNIQYF. For the CDR3, the DNA is TGTGCCAGCAGCTTAGTGGGAGGGAGTGGGAACATTCAGTACTTC. This rearrangement joins TRBV7-2 to TRBJ2-4; TRBD2 matches at 7 bases. Germline lookup yields CDR1 SGHTA and CDR2 FQGNSA. After removal of 1 base from V and 7 bases from J, the junction contained 7 bases not matched to a gene. CDR3 size: 15 residues.

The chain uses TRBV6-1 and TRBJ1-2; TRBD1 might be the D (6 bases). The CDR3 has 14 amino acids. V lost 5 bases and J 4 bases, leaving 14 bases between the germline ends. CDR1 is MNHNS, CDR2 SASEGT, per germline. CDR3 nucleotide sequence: TGTGCCAGCAGTAGAGACAGGACGGGCTATGGCTACACCTTC. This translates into CASSRDRTGYGYTF.

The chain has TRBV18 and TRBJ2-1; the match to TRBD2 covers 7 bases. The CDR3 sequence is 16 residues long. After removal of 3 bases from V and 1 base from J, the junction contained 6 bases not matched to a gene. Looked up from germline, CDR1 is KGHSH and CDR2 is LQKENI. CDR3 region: CASSPPGLGSYNEQFF. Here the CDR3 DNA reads TGTGCCAGCTCACCTCCCGGACTAGGGTCCTACAATGAGCAGTTCTTC.

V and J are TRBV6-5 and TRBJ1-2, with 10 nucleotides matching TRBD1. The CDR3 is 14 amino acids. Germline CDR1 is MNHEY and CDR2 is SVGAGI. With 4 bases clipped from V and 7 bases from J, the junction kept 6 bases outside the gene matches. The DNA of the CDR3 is TGTGCCAGCAGTTTGACCGGGACAGGGGTTGGCTACACCTTC. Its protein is CASSLTGTGVGYTF.

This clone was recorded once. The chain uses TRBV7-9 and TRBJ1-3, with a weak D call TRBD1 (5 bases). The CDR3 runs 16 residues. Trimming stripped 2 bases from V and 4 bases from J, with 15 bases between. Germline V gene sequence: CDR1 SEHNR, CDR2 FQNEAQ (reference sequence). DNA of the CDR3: TGTGCCAGCAGCTTAAAGAAGGGGTCCTCCGGAAACACCATATATTTT. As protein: CASSLKKGSSGNTIYF.

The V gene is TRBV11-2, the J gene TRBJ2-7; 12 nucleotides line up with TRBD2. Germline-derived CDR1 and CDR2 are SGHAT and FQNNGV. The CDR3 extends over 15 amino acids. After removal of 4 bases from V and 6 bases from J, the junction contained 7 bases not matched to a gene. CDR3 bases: TGTGCCAGCAGCTCGCGACTAGCGGGAGAGGGCGAGCAGTACTTC. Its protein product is CASSSRLAGEGEQYF.

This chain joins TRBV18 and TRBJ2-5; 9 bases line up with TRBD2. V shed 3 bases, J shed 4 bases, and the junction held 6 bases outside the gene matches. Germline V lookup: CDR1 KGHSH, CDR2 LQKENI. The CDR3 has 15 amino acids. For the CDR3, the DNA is TGTGCCAGCTCACCGTTAGCGGGAGAGCCAGAGACCCAGTACTTC. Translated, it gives CASSPLAGEPETQYF.

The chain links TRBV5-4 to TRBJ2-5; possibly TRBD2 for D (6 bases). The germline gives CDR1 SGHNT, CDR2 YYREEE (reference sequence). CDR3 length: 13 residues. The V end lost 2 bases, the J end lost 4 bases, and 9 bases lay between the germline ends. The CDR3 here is CASSFGLLETQYF. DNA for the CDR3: TGTGCCAGCAGCTTTGGACTATTAGAGACCCAGTACTTC.

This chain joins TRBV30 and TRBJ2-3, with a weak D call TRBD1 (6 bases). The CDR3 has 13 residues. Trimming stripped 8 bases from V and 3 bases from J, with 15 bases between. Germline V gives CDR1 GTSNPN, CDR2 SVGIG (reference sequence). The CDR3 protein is CARSTTGTDTQYF. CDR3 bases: TGTGCCCGATCGACGACAGGAACAGATACGCAGTATTTT. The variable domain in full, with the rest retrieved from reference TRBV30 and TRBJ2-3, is SQTIHQWPATLVQPVGSPLSLECTVEGTSNPNLYWYRQAAGRGLQLLFYSVGIGQISSEVPQNLSASRPQDRQFILSSKKLLLSDSGFYLCARSTTGTDTQYFGPGTRLTVL.

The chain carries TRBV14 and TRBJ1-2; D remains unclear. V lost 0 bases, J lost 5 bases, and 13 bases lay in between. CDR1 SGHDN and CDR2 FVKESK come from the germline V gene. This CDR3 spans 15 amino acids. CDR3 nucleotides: TGTGCCAGCAGCCAAGATTGGGAGCTGGGGTATGGCTACACCTTC. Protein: CASSQDWELGYGYTF.

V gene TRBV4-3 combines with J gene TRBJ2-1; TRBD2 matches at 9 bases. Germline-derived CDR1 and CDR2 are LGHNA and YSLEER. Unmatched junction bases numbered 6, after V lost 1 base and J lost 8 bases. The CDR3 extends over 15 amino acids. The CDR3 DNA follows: TGCGCCAGCAGCCAAGGTAGCGGGAGTTTGGATGAGCAGTTCTTC. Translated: CASSQGSGSLDEQFF.

The CDR3 here is CASSPPGTSGRAGEFF. Written as DNA, the CDR3 is TGTGCCAGCTCACCACCCGGGACTAGCGGGAGGGCCGGGGAGTTCTTC. V usage is TRBV18 and J usage is TRBJ2-1; 16 nucleotides align to TRBD2. J gave up 14 bases and V 0 bases, and 7 bases lay outside the gene matches. The CDR3 totals 16 residues. Germline V gene lookup returns CDR1 KGHSH and CDR2 LQKENI.

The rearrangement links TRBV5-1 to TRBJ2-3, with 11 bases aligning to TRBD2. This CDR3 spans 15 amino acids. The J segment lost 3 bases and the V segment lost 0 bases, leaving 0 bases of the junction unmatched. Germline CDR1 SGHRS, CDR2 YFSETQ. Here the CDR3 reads CASSLGTSGTDTQYF. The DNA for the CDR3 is TGCGCCAGCAGCTTGGGGACTAGCGGGACAGATACGCAGTATTTT.

The CDR3 coding sequence is TGTGCCAGCAGCTTATACGGCGGGGGAACTAATGAAAAACTGTTTTTT. Protein product: CASSLYGGGTNEKLFF. The V gene is TRBV7-9, the J gene TRBJ1-4; possible D gene TRBD1, 5 bases. Germline CDR1 and CDR2: SEHNR and FQNEAQ (reference sequence). V was cut by 2 bases and J by 1 base, with 11 bases left in between. CDR3 size: 16 residues.

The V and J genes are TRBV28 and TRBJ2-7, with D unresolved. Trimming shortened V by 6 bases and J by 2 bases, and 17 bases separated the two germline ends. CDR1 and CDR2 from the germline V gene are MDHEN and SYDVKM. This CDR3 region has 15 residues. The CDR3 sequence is CASSQMHSPTYEQYF. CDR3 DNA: TGTGCCAGCAGCCAGATGCACAGTCCGACCTACGAGCAGTACTTC.

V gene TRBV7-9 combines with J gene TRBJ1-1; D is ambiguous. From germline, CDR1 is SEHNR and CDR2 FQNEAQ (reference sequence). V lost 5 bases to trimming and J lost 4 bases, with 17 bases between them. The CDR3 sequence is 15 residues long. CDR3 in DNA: TGTGCCAGCAGCCTACTCGCAGGAGCGGGCACTGAAGCTTTCTTT. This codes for CASSLLAGAGTEAFF.

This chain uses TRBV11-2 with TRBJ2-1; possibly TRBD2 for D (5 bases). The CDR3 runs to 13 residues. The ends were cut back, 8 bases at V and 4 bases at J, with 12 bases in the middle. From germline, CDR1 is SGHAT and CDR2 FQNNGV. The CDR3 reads CASEGNLYNEQFF. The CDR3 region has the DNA TGTGCCAGCGAGGGAAACTTATACAATGAGCAGTTCTTC.

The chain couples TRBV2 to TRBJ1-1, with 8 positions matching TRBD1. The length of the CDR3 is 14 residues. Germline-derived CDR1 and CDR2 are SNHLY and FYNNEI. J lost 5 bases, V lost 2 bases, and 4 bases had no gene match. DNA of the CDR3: TGTGCCAGCAGTGAACAGGGGGCGAGGACTGAAGCTTTCTTT. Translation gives CASSEQGARTEAFF.

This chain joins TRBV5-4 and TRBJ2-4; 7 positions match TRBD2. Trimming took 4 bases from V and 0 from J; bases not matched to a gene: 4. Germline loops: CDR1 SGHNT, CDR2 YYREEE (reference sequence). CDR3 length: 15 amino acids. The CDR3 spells CASSPGGLAKNIQYF. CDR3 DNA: TGTGCCAGCAGCCCGGGGGGACTAGCCAAAAACATTCAGTACTTC.

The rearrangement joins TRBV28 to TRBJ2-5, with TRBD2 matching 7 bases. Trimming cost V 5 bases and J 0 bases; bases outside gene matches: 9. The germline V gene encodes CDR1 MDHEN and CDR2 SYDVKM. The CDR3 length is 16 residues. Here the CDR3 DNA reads TGTGCCAGCAGTCCGGATCTAGCGGTGTACCAAGAGACCCAGTACTTC. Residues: CASSPDLAVYQETQYF.

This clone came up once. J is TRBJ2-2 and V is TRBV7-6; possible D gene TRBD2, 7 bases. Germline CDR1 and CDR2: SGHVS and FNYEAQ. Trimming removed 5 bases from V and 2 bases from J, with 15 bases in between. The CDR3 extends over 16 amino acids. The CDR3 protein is CASSGGGGGNTGELFF. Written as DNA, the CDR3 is TGTGCCAGCAGCGGGGGAGGGGGGGGAAACACCGGGGAGCTGTTTTTT.

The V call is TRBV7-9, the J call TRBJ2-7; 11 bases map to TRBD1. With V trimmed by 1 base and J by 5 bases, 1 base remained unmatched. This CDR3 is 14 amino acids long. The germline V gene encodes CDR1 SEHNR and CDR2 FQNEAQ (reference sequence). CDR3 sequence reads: CASSLGTGGNEQYF. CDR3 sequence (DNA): TGTGCCAGCAGCTTAGGGACAGGGGGCAACGAGCAGTACTTC.

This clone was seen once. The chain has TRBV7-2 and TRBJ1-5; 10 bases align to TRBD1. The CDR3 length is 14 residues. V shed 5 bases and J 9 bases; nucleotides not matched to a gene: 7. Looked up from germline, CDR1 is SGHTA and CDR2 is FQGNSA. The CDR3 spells CASSTGTGAVPQHF. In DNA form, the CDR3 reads TGTGCCAGCAGCACGGGGACAGGGGCTGTGCCCCAGCATTTT.